The next 12 T cell receptor beta chains were all read from a single sample in a study of CD8 T cells in Susac syndrome. After extraction with the RNeasy kit, about 0.45 to 1 ug of the RNA was reverse transcribed using random hexamers. One entry per CDR3 protein results from TCRdb running MiXCR on the immunoSEQ multiplex PCR reads. Seen here are approximately 260,000 distinct CDR3 sequences, 90% to 96% observed once, and the top ten hold 0.095% to 0.12%. Sequenced sample: CD4+ T cells from PBMCs. The source of these receptors is a human donor with Susac syndrome.

The genes are TRBV27 and TRBJ1-1, with a possible D match to TRBD1 (6 bases). The germline V gene has CDR1 MNHEY and CDR2 SMNVEV (reference sequence). This CDR3 is built from 14 residues. V was cut by 9 bases and J by 1 base, with 15 bases left in between. CDR3 coding DNA: TGTGCCAGTGCTCAGAGGGGGGGGAACACTGAAGCTTTCTTT. Amino acids: CASAQRGGNTEAFF.

The chain recombines TRBV6-6 with TRBJ2-5; D unclear. CDR1 MNHNY and CDR2 SVGAGI come from the germline V gene (reference sequence). Trimming shortened V by 3 bases and J by 2 bases, and 4 bases separated the two germline ends. The CDR3 covers 12 residues. The DNA for the CDR3 is TGTGCCAGCAGTTATACACAAGAGACCCAGTACTTC. This gives the protein CASSYTQETQYF.

The chain has TRBV3-1 and TRBJ1-2; D might be TRBD1 (5 bases). The germline V gene encodes CDR1 LGHDT and CDR2 YNNKEL (reference sequence). The CDR3 loop spans 13 amino acids. The V gene lost 1 base and the J gene lost 4 bases, with 7 bases spanning the gap. CDR3 DNA: TGTGCCAGCAGCCAAGGGGGACCCTATGGCTACACCTTC. This sequence encodes CASSQGGPYGYTF. The full variable domain, rest sourced from reference TRBV3-1 and TRBJ1-2, is DTAVSQTPKYLVTQMGNDKSIKCEQNLGHDTMYWYKQDSKKFLKIMFSYNNKELIINETVPNRFSPKSPDKAHLNLHINSLELGDSAVYFCASSQGGPYGYTFGSGTRLTVV.

The DNA for the CDR3 is TGCAGTGCTAGCAGAGGGGGGCGAGGAAACACCATATATTTT. Encoded protein: CSASRGGRGNTIYF. The chain uses TRBV20-1 and TRBJ1-3; D is possibly TRBD1 (6 bases). Germline V gives CDR1 DFQATT, CDR2 SNEGSKA (reference sequence). The CDR3 has 14 residues. Trimming stripped 3 bases from V and 4 bases from J, with 13 bases between.

V and J are TRBV20-1 and TRBJ1-6; 7 positions match TRBD1. Unmatched junction bases numbered 10, after V lost 6 bases and J lost 5 bases. Germline CDR1 DFQATT, CDR2 SNEGSKA (reference sequence). The CDR3 consists of 15 residues. The CDR3 DNA reads TGCAGTGCCAGACCCGCCGGGACAGATAATTCACCCCTCCACTTT. Translating it yields CSARPAGTDNSPLHF.

The genes are TRBV6-2 or TRBV6-3 and TRBJ2-7; 12 bases are a match to TRBD2. The CDR3 contains 15 residues. Germline V gene sequence: CDR1 MNHEY, CDR2 SVGEGT. V trimming: 0 bases; J trimming: 9 bases; junction bases outside the gene matches: 6. In DNA, the CDR3 is TGTGCCAGCAGTTACTCGGCTAGCGGGAGGGTGTGGCAGTACTTC. It encodes CASSYSASGRVWQYF.

This clonotype occurred once. V and J are TRBV7-8 and TRBJ2-1, with 7 bases fitting TRBD1. Germline CDR1 reads SGHVS; CDR2 reads FQNEAQ. The CDR3 loop spans 15 amino acids. J was trimmed by 0 bases and V by 9 bases; bases with no gene match: 8. CDR3 in DNA: TGTGCCAGTTCGGGACAGCCGAGCTCCTACAATGAGCAGTTCTTC. The encoded protein is CASSGQPSSYNEQFF.

This chain uses TRBV6-5 with TRBJ2-1, with D tentatively TRBD1 (5 bases). CDR3 length equals 11 residues. Germline V lookup: CDR1 MNHEY, CDR2 SVGAGI. Trimming removed 8 bases from V and 11 bases from J, with 13 bases in between. The CDR3 here is CASSRGEKQFF. The CDR3 bases are TGTGCCAGCTCTAGGGGCGAAAAGCAGTTCTTC.

The chain uses TRBV11-2 and TRBJ2-7; TRBD1 matches 8 bases. The CDR3 extends over 13 amino acids. Germline assignment: CDR1 SGHAT and CDR2 FQNNGV. The V gene end was trimmed by 3 bases and the J gene end by 3 bases; junction bases not matched to a gene: 1. The CDR3 sequence is CASSFGQGYEQYF. The CDR3 bases are TGTGCCAGCAGCTTTGGACAGGGCTACGAGCAGTACTTC.

The genes are TRBV5-1 and TRBJ2-7, with D unresolved. The germline CDR1 and CDR2 sequences are SGHRS and YFSETQ. V was cut by 6 bases and J by 5 bases, with 18 bases left in between. The CDR3 length is 14 residues. CDR3 in amino acids: CASTKTSTTHEQYF. CDR3 bases: TGCGCCAGCACTAAGACAAGCACAACCCACGAGCAGTACTTC. The variable domain in full, completed from reference TRBV5-1 and TRBJ2-7, reads KAGVTQTPRYLIKTRGQQVTLSCSPISGHRSVSWYQQTPGQGLQFLFEYFSETQRNKGNFPGRFSGRQFSNSRSEMNVSTLELGDSALYLCASTKTSTTHEQYFGPGTRLTVT.

The genes are TRBV12-3 or TRBV12-4 and TRBJ2-3; 9 bases are shared with TRBD1. V was pared by 5 bases and J by 6 bases, with 6 bases of the junction left unmatched. This CDR3 is built from 14 residues. The CDR3 coding sequence is TGTGCCAGCAGTGCTACAGGGGGCGCGGATACGCAGTATTTT. It yields the protein CASSATGGADTQYF.

The V gene is TRBV4-2, the J gene TRBJ2-3, with TRBD2 matching over 10 bases. Per the germline V gene, CDR1 is LGHNA and CDR2 is YNFKEQ. The CDR3 runs 18 residues. With 0 bases clipped from V and 4 bases from J, the junction kept 10 bases outside the gene matches. The CDR3 loop reads CASSQESLASGSADTQYF. The DNA for the CDR3 is TGTGCCAGCAGCCAAGAATCCCTGGCTAGCGGGAGCGCAGATACGCAGTATTTT.